These 25 T cell receptor beta chains share one sample of origin, sequenced in a study of blood T cell repertoires in COVID-19. The repertoire was sequenced with immunoSEQ multiplex PCR; TCRdb's copy has only in-frame clones and lacks some. Of approximately 50,000 clones listed, about 76% were seen once; the top ten hold approximately 24%. Sequencing input: peripheral blood. The receptors originated from a man aged 50-59 years with active or convalescent COVID-19.

The V call is TRBV5-8, the J call TRBJ1-1; D is unresolved. The V gene's germline CDR1 is SGHTS and CDR2 YDEGEE. This CDR3 region has 11 residues. V lost 6 bases and J lost 7, with 10 bases in between. Written as DNA, the CDR3 is TGTGCCAGCACCGTGTTACTTGAAGCTTTCTTT. It specifies CASTVLLEAFF.

The rearrangement joins TRBV27 to TRBJ2-7; TRBD2 is a possible D gene (6 bases). With 5 bases removed from V and 5 bases from J, the gap between germline ends came to 13 bases. CDR3 length: 13 amino acids. CDR1 is MNHEY, CDR2 SMNVEV, per germline (reference sequence). The CDR3 is CASSLDGLNEQYF. In DNA form, the CDR3 reads TGTGCCAGCAGTCTGGACGGACTAAACGAGCAGTACTTC.

The CDR3 sequence: CTSSQDCGVPEQYF. The DNA for the CDR3 is TGCACCAGCAGCCAAGATTGCGGGGTCCCCGAGCAGTACTTC. The chain has TRBV1 and TRBJ2-7; the table's D call, TRBD2, has no DNA check behind it. TRBV1 represents a pseudogene. The CDR3 loop spans 14 amino acids.

The V gene is TRBV5-6, the J gene TRBJ1-6, with 7 bases identical to TRBD1. The CDR3 has 13 residues. Germline V lookup: CDR1 SGHDT, CDR2 YYEEEE. J gave up 8 bases and V 1 base, and 0 bases lay outside the gene matches. The CDR3 reads CASSLTGDSPLHF. The DNA of the CDR3 is TGTGCCAGCAGCTTGACAGGGGATTCACCCCTCCACTTT.

The V call is TRBV9, the J call TRBJ2-7; 8 bases match TRBD1. The trim removed 0 bases at V and 2 bases at J, leaving 4 bases unmatched. Germline V gene sequence: CDR1 SGDLS, CDR2 YYNGEE. This CDR3 comprises 15 residues. The CDR3 protein is CASSVGQGYTYEQYF. The CDR3, as DNA: TGTGCCAGCAGCGTAGGACAGGGGTACACCTACGAGCAGTACTTC.

This clone came up a few times. This chain links TRBV19 with TRBJ2-6; 7 nucleotides line up with TRBD2. The CDR3 runs to 14 residues. Germline lookup yields CDR1 LNHDA and CDR2 SQIVND (reference sequence). The ends lost 3 bases at V and 4 bases at J; junction bases unmatched: 0. The CDR3 loop is CASSMREGANVLTF. DNA for the CDR3: TGTGCCAGTAGTATGCGGGAGGGGGCCAACGTCCTGACTTTC. Drawing the rest from reference TRBV19 and TRBJ2-6, the complete variable domain is DGGITQSPKYLFRKEGQNVTLSCEQNLNHDAMYWYRQDPGQGLRLIYYSQIVNDFQKGDIAEGYSVSREKKESFPLTVTSAQKNPTAFYLCASSMREGANVLTFGAGSRLTVL.

The chain combines TRBV5-8 with TRBJ1-1; the match to TRBD1 covers 9 bases. Germline V CDR1 and CDR2: SGHTS, YDEGEE. CDR3 length: 14 residues. V was pared by 5 bases and J by 9 bases, with 11 bases of the junction left unmatched. In nucleotides, the CDR3 is TGTGCCAGCAGAATCGCGAGGACAGGGGCGAAAGCTTTCTTT. Its translation: CASRIARTGAKAFF.

This clone was detected only a few times. This chain uses TRBV9 with TRBJ2-2; a possible D gene is TRBD1 (5 bases). V was shortened by 2 bases and J by 1 base, with 6 bases between the two germline ends. Germline CDR1 SGDLS, CDR2 YYNGEE. The CDR3 length is 14 residues. CDR3 in amino acids: CASSVQGNTGELFF. The CDR3 coding sequence is TGTGCCAGCAGCGTTCAGGGGAACACCGGGGAGCTGTTTTTT.

On this clone itself: At one of its ends the junction is not consistent with the germline gene, which may arise from a read error. J is TRBJ1-2 and V is TRBV29-1; a possible D gene is TRBD1 (5 bases). Per germline, CDR1 SQVTM and CDR2 ANQGSEA. The CDR3 length is 12 residues. The CDR3 nucleotides read TGCAGCGTTGACTTCCCTAGGGGAAGGGTCGCCTTC. Translation gives CSVDFPRGRVAF.

This chain links TRBV2 with TRBJ2-1, with 7 bases that match TRBD2. CDR3 length: 15 residues. The ends lost 4 bases at V and 9 bases at J; junction bases unmatched: 12. Per the germline V gene, CDR1 is SNHLY and CDR2 is FYNNEI. The CDR3 DNA follows: TGTGCCAGCAGTGTTAATCTGCGGGAGTTGGGTGAGCAGTTCTTC. It codes for CASSVNLRELGEQFF.

The chain combines TRBV6-4 with TRBJ1-1, with TRBD1 as a possible D gene (6 bases). Trimming shortened V by 4 bases and J by 1 base, and 7 bases separated the two germline ends. This CDR3 comprises 13 residues. Looked up from germline, CDR1 is MRHNA and CDR2 is SNTAGT. This CDR3 reads CASSVQGNTEAFF. The CDR3 DNA reads as TGTGCCAGCAGTGTACAGGGGAACACTGAAGCTTTCTTT.

The chain is built from TRBV29-1 and TRBJ2-1, with TRBD2 identical over 10 bases. V lost 6 bases, J lost 5 bases, and 10 bases stayed unmatched. Looked up from germline, CDR1 is SQVTM and CDR2 is ANQGSEA. CDR3 length: 15 residues. The CDR3, as DNA: TGCAGCGTGCGAGTCCTAGCGGGGGCCAACAATGAGCAGTTCTTC. It specifies CSVRVLAGANNEQFF.

In its sample, this clone was seen a few times. The chain carries TRBV6-6 and TRBJ2-1, with TRBD2 identical over 7 bases. V gave up 6 bases and J gave up 0 bases; unmatched junction bases: 8. Per the germline V gene, CDR1 is MNHNY and CDR2 is SVGAGI (reference sequence). CDR3 size: 16 residues. The CDR3 sequence: CASRTSALSSYNEQFF. CDR3 nucleotide sequence: TGTGCCAGCAGAACTAGCGCCCTTAGCTCCTACAATGAGCAGTTCTTC.

The chain is built from TRBV19 and TRBJ1-1, with D perhaps TRBD1 (6 bases). Trimming shortened V by 10 bases and J by 1 base, and 16 bases separated the two germline ends. The length of the CDR3 is 14 residues. Germline V lookup: CDR1 LNHDA, CDR2 SQIVND (reference sequence). The DNA for the CDR3 is TGTGCCACTTCCAGGGGCGGTACGAACACTGAAGCTTTCTTT. It translates to CATSRGGTNTEAFF.

The gene calls are TRBV27 and TRBJ1-6; the match to TRBD1 covers 8 bases. The junction had 8 bases not matched to a gene; V was cut back by 5 bases and J by 11 bases. Germline V gene data show CDR1 as MNHEY and CDR2 as SMNVEV (reference sequence). The CDR3 contains 14 residues. The CDR3 DNA follows: TGTGCCAGCAGTCCTGACAGGGGAGGGCCACCCCTCCACTTT. Its translation: CASSPDRGGPPLHF.

The chain has TRBV6-9 and TRBJ2-7, with a tentative D call TRBD1 (6 bases). The V end was cut by 0 bases, the J end by 4 bases, with 22 bases between. CDR1 MNHGY and CDR2 SVAAGI come from the germline V gene. This CDR3 spans 18 amino acids. This chain's CDR3 is CASSYSERPCTGRYEQYF. CDR3 DNA: TGTGCCAGCAGTTATTCGGAGCGGCCCTGTACAGGGCGATACGAGCAGTACTTC.

This clone has just a few counts. The chain combines TRBV13 with TRBJ2-2; D remains ambiguous. The ends were cut back, 0 bases at V and 1 base at J, with 9 bases in the middle. The CDR3 has 16 residues. In germline, CDR1 is PRHDT, CDR2 FYEKMQ (reference sequence). The CDR3 is CASSLGRLLNTGELFF. The CDR3 bases are TGTGCCAGCAGCTTAGGCAGACTCTTGAACACCGGGGAGCTGTTTTTT. The whole variable domain, remainder taken from reference TRBV13 and TRBJ2-2, is AAGVIQSPRHLIKEKRETATLKCYPIPRHDTVYWYQQGPGQDPQFLISFYEKMQSDKGSIPDRFSAQQFSDYHSELNMSSLELGDSALYFCASSLGRLLNTGELFFGEGSRLTVL.

A single count supports this clone. The chain links TRBV24-1 to TRBJ2-5, with D perhaps matching TRBD1 (6 bases). The germline CDR1 and CDR2 sequences are KGHDR and SFDVKD. The length of the CDR3 is 14 residues. The germline V and J ends were trimmed by 3 bases and 3 bases, with 10 bases remaining between them. The CDR3 spells CATSDGTPKETQYF. The CDR3 DNA sequence: TGTGCCACCAGTGATGGGACACCGAAAGAGACCCAGTACTTC.

This clone was seen only a few times. The chain uses TRBV5-6 and TRBJ1-2; TRBD1 might be the D (6 bases). Trimming shortened V by 4 bases and J by 5 bases, and 12 bases separated the two germline ends. There are 13 residues in the CDR3. Germline V gene lookup returns CDR1 SGHDT and CDR2 YYEEEE. CDR3 in DNA: TGTGCCAGCAGCCCCGGGACACAATATGGCTACACCTTC. Amino acids: CASSPGTQYGYTF.

This clone has just one count. The genes are TRBV5-5 and TRBJ2-1; TRBD2 matches 11 bases. V trimming: 4 bases; J trimming: 4 bases; junction bases outside the gene matches: 4. Germline loops: CDR1 SGHKS, CDR2 YYEKEE (reference sequence). This CDR3 contains 15 residues. The CDR3 DNA sequence: TGTGCCAGCAGCCTTAGCGGGGGGGATTACAATGAGCAGTTCTTC. This sequence encodes CASSLSGGDYNEQFF.

The V gene is TRBV15, the J gene TRBJ1-5; tentative D call: TRBD1 (5 bases). The CDR3 sequence is 15 residues long. Germline CDR1 reads LNHNV; CDR2 reads YYDKDF (reference sequence). The V end was cut by 4 bases, the J end by 2 bases, with 12 bases between. The CDR3 sequence: CATSTTGAGNQPQHF. As DNA, the CDR3 is TGTGCCACCAGCACGACTGGGGCCGGCAATCAGCCCCAGCATTTT.

J is TRBJ1-3 and V is TRBV19; D not resolved. This CDR3 is 14 amino acids long. Germline V gives CDR1 LNHDA, CDR2 SQIVND (reference sequence). The V gene lost 3 bases and the J gene lost 0 bases, with 6 bases spanning the gap. The CDR3 loop is CASSITGSGNTIYF. The CDR3 region has the DNA TGTGCCAGTAGTATCACGGGCTCTGGAAACACCATATATTTT.

The chain uses TRBV5-1 and TRBJ1-2; 8 bases are shared with TRBD1. Germline CDR1 is SGHRS and CDR2 is YFSETQ. The V and J ends lost 0 bases and 7 bases, in that order; junction bases with no gene match: 2. The CDR3 extends over 13 amino acids. CDR3 DNA sequence: TGCGCCAGCAGCTTGGACAGGGGGGCTGGCTACACCTTC. Translated, it gives CASSLDRGAGYTF.

The chain links TRBV14 to TRBJ2-1, with 8 bases aligning to TRBD2. Trimming removed 5 bases from V and 6 bases from J; junction bases left unmatched: 12. The CDR3 extends over 16 amino acids. Germline values: CDR1 SGHDN, CDR2 FVKESK. The DNA for the CDR3 is TGTGCCAGCAGCAACATAGCGGGATCTGCCTTCAATGAGCAGTTCTTC. Encoded protein: CASSNIAGSAFNEQFF.

This clone was counted a few times. V gene TRBV5-4 combines with J gene TRBJ2-3, with TRBD1 identical over 7 bases. This CDR3 has 15 amino acids. CDR1 SGHNT and CDR2 YYREEE come from the germline V gene (reference sequence). V gave up 7 bases and J gave up 0 bases; unmatched junction bases: 8. This CDR3 is CASLRETGSTDTQYF. The CDR3 bases are TGTGCCAGCCTCCGAGAGACAGGGAGCACAGATACGCAGTATTTT. Looking up the rest from reference TRBV5-4 and TRBJ2-3 gives the full variable domain: ETGVTQSPTHLIKTRGQQVTLRCSSQSGHNTVSWYQQALGQGPQFIFQYYREEENGRGNFPPRFSGLQFPNYSSELNVNALELDDSALYLCASLRETGSTDTQYFGPGTRLTVL.